This paragraph reports one TCR beta chain. This entry belongs to a study of blood T cell repertoires in COVID-19. In germline, CDR1 is LNHDA, CDR2 SQIVND (reference sequence). There are 14 residues in the CDR3. The V gene end was trimmed by 9 bases and the J gene end by 4 bases; junction bases not matched to a gene: 6. Assay used: immunoSEQ multiplex PCR; TCRdb lists only in-frame clones, some missing. The sample includes around 200,000 clones, more than 80% seen only once; the top ten take roughly 10%. Sequencing was performed on peripheral blood. The rearrangement uses TRBV19 and TRBJ2-1; 10 bases agree with TRBD2. This clonotype was obtained from a woman of 80 years or more with acute or convalescent COVID-19. Here the CDR3 reads CASMAGLAYNEQFF. CDR3 DNA: TGTGCCAGCATGGCGGGACTAGCGTACAATGAGCAGTTCTTC.